The clone carrying this TCR beta chain occurred a few times. This sample was taken from a study of patients and donors after allogeneic stem cell transplantation. There are 14 residues in the CDR3. Deletions cut 2 bases from V and 3 bases from J, with 11 bases between. The germline V gene encodes CDR1 MNHEY and CDR2 SMNVEV (reference sequence). TCRdb redid the calling of the RT-PCR reads with MiXCR, one entry per CDR3 protein. The sample has 98,000 or so distinct CDR3 sequences, around 36% seen once. The TCR sequence derives from a human donor who was either an allogeneic HSCT recipient or a stem cell or donor lymphocyte infusion donor (not recorded which). It is not recorded whose cells these are; they may come from a transplant donor. The sequenced material came from blood, either unsorted or a sorted T cell fraction (not recorded which). J is TRBJ2-7 and V is TRBV27, with D maybe TRBD1 (6 bases). CDR3 sequence (DNA): TGTGCCAGCAGTTTACGGACCAGGGGCTACGAGCAGTACTTC. The encoded protein is CASSLRTRGYEQYF.